The rows below give T cell receptor beta chains drawn from one sample of a study of T cell changes during pregnancy in multiple sclerosis. Clones were sequenced by immunoSEQ multiplex PCR, and TCRdb holds only the in-frame ones, with some missing. The data hold around 80,000 clones, with roughly 94% observed a single time. The sequencing used peripheral blood, collected in the second trimester of pregnancy. These receptors originate from a female donor in good health, enrolled as a control in a pregnancy study. The CDR3 runs from the conserved cysteine through the conserved F or W. Fields, in order: CDR3 protein, CDR3 DNA, D gene, clone size, J gene, V gene. A D gene is named only where the DNA matches it firmly. Only part of the rows carry a size: once, few, many, or a class if the clone is expanded.

CASSTELAGVGEQYF	TGTGCCAGCAGCACCGAACTAGCGGGGGTCGGGGAGCAGTACTTC	TRBD2	NA	TRBJ2-7	TRBV5-4
CAWSADYTEQYF	TGTGCCTGGAGTGCCGACTACACCGAGCAGTACTTC	NA	NA	TRBJ2-7	TRBV30
CASKVGGTGAYNEQFF	TGCGCCAGCAAAGTGGGGGGGACAGGGGCGTACAATGAGCAGTTCTTC	TRBD1	NA	TRBJ2-1	TRBV5-1
CASSRYGVEAFF	TGTGCCAGCAGCCGTTACGGGGTGGAAGCTTTCTTT	NA	NA	TRBJ1-1	TRBV5-8
CASSEGGWTSYEQYF	TGTGCCAGCAGTGAGGGGGGGTGGACCTCCTACGAGCAGTACTTC	TRBD2	once	TRBJ2-7	TRBV2
CASRWRGRADTQYF	TGCGCCAGCAGATGGAGGGGGCGCGCAGATACGCAGTATTTT	NA	NA	TRBJ2-3	TRBV5-1
CASSQTSGSGNEQFF	TGTGCCAGCAGCCAAACTAGCGGGAGTGGCAATGAGCAGTTCTTC	TRBD2	NA	TRBJ2-1	TRBV4-2
CASSLGLAGALEQYF	TGCGCCAGCAGCTTGGGCCTAGCGGGAGCCCTGGAGCAGTACTTC	TRBD2	NA	TRBJ2-7	TRBV5-1
CATGQGYEQYF	TGTGCCACCGGACAGGGCTACGAGCAGTACTTC	TRBD1	once	TRBJ2-7	TRBV25-1
CASSPLGSGTIGPDTQYF	TGTGCCAGCAGCCCCTTGGGTAGCGGGACGATCGGACCAGATACGCAGTATTTT	TRBD2	NA	TRBJ2-3	TRBV9
CATSRTGAQTEAFF	TGTGCCACCAGCAGGACAGGGGCACAGACTGAAGCTTTCTTT	TRBD1	NA	TRBJ1-1	TRBV15
CASSLEQDTEAFF	TGTGCCAGCAGCTTAGAGCAGGACACTGAAGCTTTCTTT	NA	NA	TRBJ1-1	TRBV11-3
CASDSASGANVLTF	TGTGCCAGTGACAGTGCCTCTGGGGCCAACGTCCTGACTTTC	NA	NA	TRBJ2-6	TRBV19
CASSSAGVGETQYF	TGTGCCAGCAGCTCGGCGGGAGTAGGAGAGACCCAGTACTTC	TRBD2	NA	TRBJ2-5	TRBV5-6